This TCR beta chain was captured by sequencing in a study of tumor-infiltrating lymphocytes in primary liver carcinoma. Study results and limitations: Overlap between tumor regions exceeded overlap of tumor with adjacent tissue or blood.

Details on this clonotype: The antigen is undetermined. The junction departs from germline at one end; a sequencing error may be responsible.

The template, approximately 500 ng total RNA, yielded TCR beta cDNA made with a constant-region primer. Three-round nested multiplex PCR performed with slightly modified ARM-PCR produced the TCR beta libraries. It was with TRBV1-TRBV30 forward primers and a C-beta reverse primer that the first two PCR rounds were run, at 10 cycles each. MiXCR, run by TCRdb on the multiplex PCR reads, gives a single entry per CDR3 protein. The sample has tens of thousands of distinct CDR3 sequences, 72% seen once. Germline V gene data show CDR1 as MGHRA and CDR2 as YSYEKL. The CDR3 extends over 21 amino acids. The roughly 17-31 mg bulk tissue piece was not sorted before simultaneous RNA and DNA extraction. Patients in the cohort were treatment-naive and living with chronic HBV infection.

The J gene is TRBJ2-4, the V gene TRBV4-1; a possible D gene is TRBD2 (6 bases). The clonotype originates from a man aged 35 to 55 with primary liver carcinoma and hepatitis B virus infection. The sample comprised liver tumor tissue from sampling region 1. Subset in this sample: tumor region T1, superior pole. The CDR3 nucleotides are TGCGCCAGCACCCAAGGCGGGGTAGAAGGGAGGCTCCCCAGCTCCAAAAACATTCAGTACTTC. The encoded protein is CASTQGGVEGRLPSSKNIQYF.